One and the same sample provided the 8 T cell receptor beta chains below, sequenced in a study of T-cell memory formation after mild COVID-19 (dated by TCRdb to about 2021). The library came from 5' RACE. Sequencing was performed on an Illumina NovaSeq 6000. TCRdb reworked the public reads: Q25 trimming with fastp, MiXCR clone assembly, productive beta chains retained. Every entry covers one CDR3 protein and lists the most common genes and DNA from its rows. The sample table holds fewer than 350,000 distinct CDR3 sequences, of which over 11% were seen once. The ten largest account for roughly 23% of the sample. Input material: PBMCs or a T cell subset sorted from them (not recorded which). All receptors come from a man aged 18 to 29 who had mild COVID-19 (a few samples of this study predate the infection). The sample titles of this study are shuffled in the database, so cell type and time point are left out; the donor was told from shared clones.

In this sample, this clonotype turned up a few times. V gene TRBV2 combines with J gene TRBJ2-2, with 11 bases identical to TRBD1. V shed 11 bases and J 7 bases; nucleotides not matched to a gene: 9. This CDR3 contains 14 residues. Germline CDR1 reads SNHLY; CDR2 reads FYNNEI. In DNA form, the CDR3 reads TGTGCCGGCACCGGGACAGGGGGGTACGGGGAGCTGTTTTTT. Translated: CAGTGTGGYGELFF.

The sample holds a few counts of this clonotype. The V gene is TRBV5-6, the J gene TRBJ2-5, with D perhaps assigned TRBD1 or TRBD2 (5 bases each). From germline, CDR1 is SGHDT and CDR2 YYEEEE. Trimming took off 4 bases at V and 4 bases at J, with 14 bases between the two ends. The CDR3 runs 14 residues. The CDR3, as DNA: TGTGCCAGCAGCGCTGGGACGTTCCGAGAGACCCAGTACTTC. Protein: CASSAGTFRETQYF.

The chain employs TRBV4-3 and TRBJ2-7; D may be TRBD1 (5 bases). Trimming cost V 0 bases and J 5 bases, with 11 bases left between them. Germline V CDR1 and CDR2: LGHNA, YSLEER. The CDR3 sequence is 14 residues long. The CDR3 region is CASSQDRAVDEQYF. The CDR3 DNA sequence: TGCGCCAGCAGCCAAGACAGGGCTGTGGACGAGCAGTACTTC.

The V and J genes are TRBV11-2 and TRBJ2-3, with 14 bases matching TRBD2. Unmatched junction bases numbered 7, after V lost 4 bases and J lost 4 bases. Germline V gives CDR1 SGHAT, CDR2 FQNNGV. CDR3 length: 17 residues. The CDR3: CASSSIGLAGGADTQYF. In DNA form, the CDR3 reads TGTGCCAGCAGCTCCATAGGACTAGCGGGAGGAGCAGATACGCAGTATTTT.

This clonotype was found a few times. The V call is TRBV5-1, the J call TRBJ2-1; D tentatively fits TRBD1 or TRBD2 (5 bases each). Between the trimmed V and J ends, which lost 4 bases and 9 bases, there was a span of 14 bases. The CDR3 runs to 13 residues. Per the germline V gene, CDR1 is SGHRS and CDR2 is YFSETQ. Written as DNA, the CDR3 is TGCGCCAGCAGCCTTCAGGGAGTGGGTGAGCAGTTCTTC. It translates to CASSLQGVGEQFF.

This rearrangement joins TRBV29-1 to TRBJ2-1; possibly TRBD2 for D (5 bases). Looked up from germline, CDR1 is SQVTM and CDR2 is ANQGSEA. The CDR3 extends over 14 amino acids. V was shortened by 5 bases and J by 0 bases, with 11 bases between the two germline ends. The CDR3 region has the DNA TGCAGCGTTTTAGAGGGAAGCTCCTACAATGAGCAGTTCTTC. Amino acids: CSVLEGSSYNEQFF.

V usage is TRBV28 and J usage is TRBJ1-5; D remains unclear. The CDR3 consists of 14 residues. The germline gives CDR1 MDHEN, CDR2 SYDVKM. Trimming cost V 6 bases and J 0 bases, with 9 bases left between them. CDR3 nucleotide sequence: TGTGCCAGCAGGTACAGCTATAGCAATCAGCCCCAGCATTTT. This translates into CASRYSYSNQPQHF.

This clonotype showed up just a few times. The genes are TRBV7-2 and TRBJ2-3; tentative D call: TRBD2 (6 bases). The CDR3 is made up of 13 amino acids. Trimming cost V 8 bases and J 1 base, with 10 bases left between them. Germline V gene data show CDR1 as SGHTA and CDR2 as FQGNSA. CDR3 in amino acids: CASLIAGTDTQYF. CDR3 DNA: TGTGCCAGCCTCATAGCGGGCACAGATACGCAGTATTTT.